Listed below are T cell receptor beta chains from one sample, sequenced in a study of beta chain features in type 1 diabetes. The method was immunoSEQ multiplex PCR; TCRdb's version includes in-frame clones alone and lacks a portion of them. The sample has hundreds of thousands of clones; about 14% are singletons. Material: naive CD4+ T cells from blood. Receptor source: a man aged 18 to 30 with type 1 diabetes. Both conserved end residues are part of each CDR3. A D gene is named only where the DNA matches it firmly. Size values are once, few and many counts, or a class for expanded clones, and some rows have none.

CDR3aa: CASSLRQGIYNEQFF; CDR3nt: TGTGCCAGCAGTTTACGGCAGGGTATCTACAATGAGCAGTTCTTC; d_gene: .; j_gene: TRBJ2-1; abundance: .; v_gene: TRBV27
CDR3aa: CASSLAGSGVEHF; CDR3nt: TGTGCCAGCAGCTTAGCCGGTTCAGGGGTTGAACACTTC; d_gene: .; j_gene: TRBJ2-4; abundance: few; v_gene: TRBV7-9
CDR3aa: CASSQEPGQGPSYEQYF; CDR3nt: TGTGCCAGCAGCCAAGAGCCGGGACAGGGGCCATCCTACGAGCAGTACTTC; d_gene: TRBD1; j_gene: TRBJ2-7; abundance: .; v_gene: TRBV14
CDR3aa: CASSVDPKWADTQYF; CDR3nt: TGTGCCAGCAGCGTAGACCCCAAATGGGCAGATACGCAGTATTTT; d_gene: .; j_gene: TRBJ2-3; abundance: few; v_gene: TRBV9
CDR3aa: CASTADSGLDEQYF; CDR3nt: TGCGCCAGCACCGCAGACTCGGGTCTGGACGAGCAGTACTTC; d_gene: .; j_gene: TRBJ2-7; abundance: .; v_gene: TRBV5-1
CDR3aa: CAWSLYYEQYF; CDR3nt: TGTGCCTGGAGTCTGTACTACGAGCAGTACTTC; d_gene: .; j_gene: TRBJ2-7; abundance: few; v_gene: TRBV30
CDR3aa: CASGLDLGLSIF; CDR3nt: TGTGCTAGTGGTTTGGACCTGGGCCTTTCAATTTTT; d_gene: .; j_gene: TRBJ2-3; abundance: .; v_gene: TRBV12-5
CDR3aa: CASSLASVRDTQYF; CDR3nt: TGCGCCAGCAGCTTGGCGTCAGTCCGGGATACGCAGTATTTT; d_gene: .; j_gene: TRBJ2-3; abundance: .; v_gene: TRBV5-1
CDR3aa: CASSLLTDTQYF; CDR3nt: TGTGCCAGCAGCTTACTGACAGATACGCAGTATTTT; d_gene: .; j_gene: TRBJ2-3; abundance: few; v_gene: TRBV7-6
CDR3aa: CANPGGSINEQFF; CDR3nt: TGTGCCAATCCGGGAGGGAGTATCAATGAGCAGTTCTTC; d_gene: TRBD2; j_gene: TRBJ2-1; abundance: many; v_gene: TRBV13
CDR3aa: CASSPPAGRVNEQFF; CDR3nt: TGTGCCAGCAGCCCCCCAGCGGGGCGGGTCAATGAGCAGTTCTTC; d_gene: TRBD2; j_gene: TRBJ2-1; abundance: .; v_gene: TRBV7-2
CDR3aa: CASSNQARATEAFF; CDR3nt: TGTGCCAGCAGCAACCAGGCCAGGGCGACTGAAGCTTTCTTT; d_gene: .; j_gene: TRBJ1-1; abundance: .; v_gene: TRBV7-9
CDR3aa: CASSPGQGYTDTQYF; CDR3nt: TGTGCCAGCAGCCCGGGACAGGGCTACACAGATACGCAGTATTTT; d_gene: TRBD1; j_gene: TRBJ2-3; abundance: .; v_gene: TRBV5-4
CDR3aa: CASSQSGTVKLYEQYF; CDR3nt: TGCGCCAGCAGTCAGTCCGGGACAGTGAAACTCTACGAGCAGTACTTC; d_gene: TRBD1; j_gene: TRBJ2-7; abundance: many; v_gene: TRBV23-1
CDR3aa: CASGPQGQETQYF; CDR3nt: TGTGCCAGCGGGCCCCAGGGCCAAGAGACCCAGTACTTC; d_gene: .; j_gene: TRBJ2-5; abundance: few; v_gene: TRBV2
CDR3aa: CASSSLDGPYEQYF; CDR3nt: TGTGCCAGCAGTTCCTTAGACGGACCTTACGAGCAGTACTTC; d_gene: .; j_gene: TRBJ2-7; abundance: few; v_gene: TRBV7-6
CDR3aa: CASSVGLGGTGELFF; CDR3nt: TGTGCCAGCAGCGTAGGCTTGGGGGGCACCGGGGAGCTGTTTTTT; d_gene: .; j_gene: TRBJ2-2; abundance: .; v_gene: TRBV9
CDR3aa: CASTFEGGISYEQYF; CDR3nt: TGTGCCAGCACCTTCGAGGGAGGTATCTCCTACGAGCAGTACTTC; d_gene: .; j_gene: TRBJ2-7; abundance: .; v_gene: TRBV11-2
CDR3aa: CATGSGGTGYEQYF; CDR3nt: TGTGCCACCGGAAGCGGGGGGACGGGATACGAGCAGTACTTC; d_gene: TRBD2; j_gene: TRBJ2-7; abundance: few; v_gene: TRBV30
CDR3aa: CASSFTVNTEAFF; CDR3nt: TGTGCCAGCAGTTTCACAGTGAACACTGAAGCTTTCTTT; d_gene: .; j_gene: TRBJ1-1; abundance: .; v_gene: TRBV2
CDR3aa: CARPFYEQYF; CDR3nt: TGTGCCAGACCCTTTTACGAGCAGTACTTC; d_gene: .; j_gene: TRBJ2-7; abundance: .; v_gene: TRBV25-1
CDR3aa: CASSLRQGGELFF; CDR3nt: TGTGCCAGCAGTTTAAGACAGGGCGGGGAGCTGTTTTTT; d_gene: TRBD1; j_gene: TRBJ2-2; abundance: few; v_gene: TRBV27
CDR3aa: CASSKGGTGKNIQYF; CDR3nt: TGTGCCAGCAGCAAAGGGGGGACAGGGAAAAACATTCAGTACTTC; d_gene: .; j_gene: TRBJ2-4; abundance: few; v_gene: TRBV21-1
CDR3aa: CASSLGVLNQETQYF; CDR3nt: TGTGCCAGCAGCTTAGGGGTTCTTAATCAAGAGACCCAGTACTTC; d_gene: .; j_gene: TRBJ2-5; abundance: few; v_gene: TRBV7-9
CDR3aa: CASSLDTGTYEQYF; CDR3nt: TGTGCCAGCAGCTTAGATACGGGAACGTACGAGCAGTACTTC; d_gene: .; j_gene: TRBJ2-7; abundance: few; v_gene: TRBV7-2
CDR3aa: CASSPPNSFDNEQFF; CDR3nt: TGTGCCAGCAGCCCCCCAAACAGCTTCGACAATGAGCAGTTCTTC; d_gene: .; j_gene: TRBJ2-1; abundance: few; v_gene: TRBV4-2
CDR3aa: CSVEDRGNEQYF; CDR3nt: TGCAGCGTTGAAGATCGAGGGAACGAGCAGTACTTC; d_gene: .; j_gene: TRBJ2-7; abundance: .; v_gene: TRBV29-1
CDR3aa: CASTTGGRAFF; CDR3nt: TGTGCCAGCACGACAGGGGGCCGAGCTTTCTTT; d_gene: TRBD1; j_gene: TRBJ1-1; abundance: .; v_gene: TRBV5-6